These 8 T cell receptor beta chains came from one sample sequenced in a study of STAT3 mutations in large granular lymphocyte leukemia. Study findings and constraints: Every T-LGLL patient had at least one immunodominant TCRbeta clonotype.

Their antigens remain unidentified. Sequencing was performed with immunoSEQ multiplex PCR; in TCRdb, only in-frame clones are kept and a portion is missing. This sample has roughly 10,000 clones; roughly 55% occur once, and the top ten carry more than 8.5%. Sequenced input: peripheral blood mononuclear cells. These receptors all come from a boy younger than 18 with T-cell large granular lymphocyte leukemia. Some clones in this sample may be carry-over from other donors' samples.

The genes are TRBV4-1 and TRBJ1-5; TRBD1 is a possible D gene (5 bases). Trimming stripped 0 bases from V and 6 bases from J, with 15 bases between. The CDR3 sequence is 16 residues long. Germline lookup yields CDR1 MGHRA and CDR2 YSYEKL. CDR3: CASSQERVGVGQPQHF. The CDR3, as DNA: TGCGCCAGCAGCCAAGAAAGGGTAGGGGTCGGTCAGCCCCAGCATTTT.

This sequence joins TRBV7-9 and TRBJ2-3; unclear D gene. The V end was cut by 5 bases, the J end by 2 bases, with 5 bases between. CDR3 size: 12 residues. Germline loops: CDR1 SEHNR, CDR2 FQNEAQ (reference sequence). For the CDR3, the DNA is TGTGCCAGCAGCAGGTCCACAGATACGCAGTATTTT. Translated: CASSRSTDTQYF.

This rearrangement joins TRBV4-1 to TRBJ2-7; TRBD1 is a possible D gene (6 bases). This CDR3 contains 15 residues. Germline V gives CDR1 MGHRA, CDR2 YSYEKL. The V end was cut by 0 bases, the J end by 6 bases, with 15 bases between. CDR3 amino acids: CASSQDIGGNGEQYF. CDR3 bases: TGCGCCAGCAGCCAAGATATTGGGGGCAACGGCGAGCAGTACTTC.

A single count supports this clone. The V call is TRBV30, the J call TRBJ1-2; D may be TRBD1 (5 bases). V lost 3 bases to trimming and J lost 3 bases, with 14 bases between them. Germline lookup yields CDR1 GTSNPN and CDR2 SVGIG (reference sequence). The CDR3 is 14 amino acids. The CDR3 spells CAWRAPGGDYGYTF. The CDR3 region has the DNA TGTGCCTGGAGGGCTCCGGGGGGGGACTATGGCTACACCTTC.

The chain carries TRBV7-2 and TRBJ1-1; 7 positions agree with TRBD1. The germline gives CDR1 SGHTA, CDR2 FQGNSA. Trimming at V came to 4 bases and at J to 4 bases, leaving 9 bases not matched to a gene. The CDR3 extends over 15 amino acids. CDR3 nucleotide sequence: TGTGCCAGCAGCTCCATACAGGGGTGGAGCACTGAAGCTTTCTTT. Translated: CASSSIQGWSTEAFF.

This clone was picked up a small number of times. The V call is TRBV5-6, the J call TRBJ1-3; D possibly corresponds to TRBD1 (5 bases). This CDR3 spans 12 amino acids. Trimming cost V 5 bases and J 4 bases, with 7 bases left between them. Germline assignment: CDR1 SGHDT and CDR2 YYEEEE. DNA for the CDR3: TGTGCCAGCAGGAGGGGAGGAAACACCATATATTTT. This encodes CASRRGGNTIYF.

The chain has TRBV6-5 and TRBJ1-5, with unresolved D. The CDR3 is made up of 15 amino acids. CDR1 and CDR2 from the germline V gene are MNHEY and SVGAGI. The V end was cut by 0 bases, the J end by 2 bases, with 8 bases between. The CDR3, as DNA: TGTGCCAGCAGTTACTCGGGCAGAGGCAATCAGCCCCAGCATTTT. It encodes CASSYSGRGNQPQHF.

The table lists this clone with a few counts. At one end the junction does not follow the germline gene, possibly because of a read error. The chain employs TRBV14 and TRBJ1-2, with D maybe TRBD1 (5 bases). Germline CDR1 SGHDN, CDR2 FVKESK. The CDR3 runs 12 residues. As DNA, the CDR3 is TGTGCCAGCAGCCAAGGAGTAGGGACGTCTAACTTC. Its translation is CASSQGVGTSNF.